This T cell receptor (beta chain) stems from a study of T cell repertoires in cytomegalovirus infection. In the study overall: Evidence of both CMV infection and a matching HLA type came from public TCR beta signatures.

Notes on the study in general: There were HLA-C-restricted CMV-specific TCR beta clonotypes dominating the ex vivo response. Cumulative frequency of public TCR beta families picked out carriers of CMV plus the relevant HLA.

TCRdb re-called the reads through MiXCR, storing one row per CDR3 protein. The sample consists of around 450,000 distinct CDR3 sequences, 30% to 40% of them appearing once. V lost 6 bases to trimming and J lost 3 bases, with 14 bases between them. This CDR3 is built from 13 residues. The germline gives CDR1 SQVTM, CDR2 ANQGSEA. This clonotype has more than one count but fewer than ten. Antigen: not known. The chain recombines TRBV29-1 with TRBJ1-1; D is uncertain. The TCR comes from a human donor in good health (CMV status not recorded). Some clones in this sample may be carry-over from other donors' samples. The sequenced material came from PBMCs. CDR3 sequence: CSVEHVSHTEAFF. In DNA form, the CDR3 reads TGCAGCGTAGAACACGTCTCTCACACTGAAGCTTTCTTT.